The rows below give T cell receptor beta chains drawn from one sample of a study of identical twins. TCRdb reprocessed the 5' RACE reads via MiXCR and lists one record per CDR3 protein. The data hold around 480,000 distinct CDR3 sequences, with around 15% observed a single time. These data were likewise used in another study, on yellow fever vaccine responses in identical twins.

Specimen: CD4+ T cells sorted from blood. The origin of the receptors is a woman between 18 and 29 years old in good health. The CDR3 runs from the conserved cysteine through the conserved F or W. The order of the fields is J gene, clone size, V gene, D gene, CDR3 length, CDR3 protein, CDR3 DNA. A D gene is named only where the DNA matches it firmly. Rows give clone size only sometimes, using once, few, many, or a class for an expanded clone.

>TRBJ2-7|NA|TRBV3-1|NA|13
CASSQSDAYEQYF
TGTGCCAGCAGCCAATCCGACGCCTACGAGCAGTACTTC
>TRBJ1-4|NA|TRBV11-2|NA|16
CASSLGDGATNEKLFF
TGTGCCAGCAGCTTGGGGGATGGAGCAACTAATGAAAAACTGTTTTTT
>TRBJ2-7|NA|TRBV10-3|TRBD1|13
CAISENRGDEQYF
TGTGCCATCAGTGAAAACAGGGGGGACGAGCAGTACTTC
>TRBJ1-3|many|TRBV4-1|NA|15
CASSQGVLSGNTIYF
TGCGCCAGCAGCCAAGGAGTCCTCTCTGGAAACACCATATATTTT
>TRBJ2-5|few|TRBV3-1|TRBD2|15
CASKLRTSGKETQYF
TGTGCCAGCAAATTAAGGACTAGCGGGAAAGAGACCCAGTACTTC
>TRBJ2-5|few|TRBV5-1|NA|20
CASSYSNDIRDTGYQETQYF
TGCGCCAGCAGCTACTCTAACGATATCCGGGACACTGGGTACCAAGAGACCCAGTACTTC
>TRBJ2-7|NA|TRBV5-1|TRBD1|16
CASSLAPGQGFYEQYF
TGCGCCAGCAGCTTGGCACCGGGACAGGGTTTTTACGAGCAGTACTTC
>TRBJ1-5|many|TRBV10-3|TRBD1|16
CAISEGGTGGGQPQHF
TGTGCCATCAGTGAAGGAGGGACAGGGGGAGGACAGCCCCAGCATTTT
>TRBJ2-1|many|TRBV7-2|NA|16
CASSLKGGGRSNEQFF
TGTGCCAGCAGCTTAAAAGGGGGCGGGAGAAGCAATGAGCAGTTCTTC
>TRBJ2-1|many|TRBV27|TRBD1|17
CASSSILTGVWDNEQFF
TGTGCCAGCAGTTCAATCCTAACAGGGGTTTGGGACAATGAGCAGTTCTTC
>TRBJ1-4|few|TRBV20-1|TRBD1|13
CSAQGGREEKLFF
TGCAGTGCTCAAGGGGGCCGGGAGGAAAAACTGTTTTTT
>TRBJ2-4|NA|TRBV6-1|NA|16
CASSPAGRMAKNIQYF
TGTGCCAGCAGTCCCGCCGGACGGATGGCCAAAAACATTCAGTACTTC
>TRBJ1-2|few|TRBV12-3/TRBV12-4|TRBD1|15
CASGTTGLSDYGYTF
TGTGCCAGCGGGACGACAGGGCTATCGGACTATGGCTACACCTTC
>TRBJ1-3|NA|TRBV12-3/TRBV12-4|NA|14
CASRQGVDGNTIYF
TGTGCCAGCAGACAGGGTGTCGATGGAAACACCATATATTTT
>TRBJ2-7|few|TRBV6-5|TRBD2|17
CASSHSGLAGGSYEQYF
TGTGCCAGCAGTCATTCGGGACTAGCGGGAGGAAGCTACGAGCAGTACTTC